Listed below are T cell receptor beta chains from one sample, sequenced in a study of control samples from healthy donors and cancer patients. TCRdb's table, derived via immunoSEQ multiplex PCR, lists solely in-frame clones and lacks some. This sample has approximately 110,000 clones; around 89% occur once, and the top ten carry around 17%. The sample taken for sequencing was blood. These receptors were taken from a woman aged 45 to 65 in good health. The CDR3 runs from the conserved cysteine through the conserved F or W. D genes are given only for firm matches. Only some rows state a clone size, as once, few, many or a class for expanded clones.

-	TRBJ2-3	-	TRBV5-1	TGCGCCAGCAGCTTGGCCCTGCGGGTGGGCACAGATACGCAGTATTTT	CASSLALRVGTDTQYF
-	TRBJ2-3	-	TRBV4-3	TGCGCCAGCAGCCAGAGGGGGGGAGGGTTCGTTACGCAGTATTTT	CASSQRGGGFVTQYF
-	TRBJ2-2	-	TRBV5-8	TGTGCCAGCAGCTTGGCCCTGGGCGCGAACACCGGGGAGCTGTTTTTT	CASSLALGANTGELFF
TRBD2	TRBJ2-1	-	TRBV29-1	TGCAGCAGCGGGGGCCTCTCCTACAATGAGCAGTTCTTC	CSSGGLSYNEQFF
-	TRBJ1-1	-	TRBV5-4	TGTGCCAGCAGCTTGGCCAGGGGAAGGGACACTGAAGCTTTCTTT	CASSLARGRDTEAFF
-	TRBJ2-2	-	TRBV18	TGTGCCAGCTCACCACGAACAACGAACACCGGGGAGCTGTTTTTT	CASSPRTTNTGELFF
TRBD2	TRBJ2-1	-	TRBV24-1	TGTGCCACCAGTGATTCCTCGTGGGGCGGGAGAAGATCCGATGAGCAGTTCTTC	CATSDSSWGGRRSDEQFF
-	TRBJ1-5	-	TRBV15	TGTGCCACCAGCTCAGAGTCATACCCTACAGGGTTAAATCAGCCCCAGCATTTT	CATSSESYPTGLNQPQHF
-	TRBJ2-3	-	TRBV5-4	TGTGCCAGTGCCCCGGGTAGCGCAGATACGCAGTATTTT	CASAPGSADTQYF
-	TRBJ1-1	-	TRBV11-3	TGTGCCAGCAGCTTAACAGGTGTGAGCACTGAAGCTTTCTTT	CASSLTGVSTEAFF
-	TRBJ1-5	-	TRBV25-1	TGTGCCAGCAGTGGGGGCGGGGGGGGCAGTCAGCCCCAGCATTTT	CASSGGGGGSQPQHF
-	TRBJ1-1	-	TRBV7-3	TGTGCCAGCGGATTACAGCGGGGGGGCACTGAAGCTTTCTTT	CASGLQRGGTEAFF
-	TRBJ2-6	-	TRBV6-5	TGTGCCAGCAGTTCACAATATGCTGGGGCCAACGTCCTGACTTTC	CASSSQYAGANVLTF
-	TRBJ2-4	-	TRBV19	TGTGCCAGTAGACCGGAGCTAGCCAAAAACATTCAGTACTTC	CASRPELAKNIQYF
-	TRBJ2-5	-	TRBV18	TGTGCCAGCTCGTACTACGGGGGACAAGAGACCCAGTACTTC	CASSYYGGQETQYF
-	TRBJ1-6	-	TRBV2	TGTGCCAGCAGTGAAAACGGGGTAAATTCACCCCTCCACTTT	CASSENGVNSPLHF
TRBD1	TRBJ1-2	-	TRBV28	TGTGCCAGCAGCGGGTCAGGGGGGAATGGCTACACCTTC	CASSGSGGNGYTF
TRBD1	TRBJ1-5	-	TRBV19	TGTGCCAGTAGTAGGGGGGCAGGGGGTTATAGCAATCAGCCCCAGCATTTT	CASSRGAGGYSNQPQHF
-	TRBJ1-3	-	TRBV6-6	TGTGCCAGCAGTCCTAGAGTGGGACGGGTCCGCTCTGGAAACACCATATATTTT	CASSPRVGRVRSGNTIYF
-	TRBJ2-1	-	TRBV6-2/TRBV6-3	TGTGCCAGCAGCTGGGTTAGCGGAAAGAGAATCGGGAACAATGAGCAGTTCTTC	CASSWVSGKRIGNNEQFF
-	TRBJ1-1	-	TRBV3-1/TRBV3-2	TGTGCCAGCAGCCAAGGTCCGAACACTGAAGCTTTCTTT	CASSQGPNTEAFF
-	TRBJ1-3	few	TRBV19	TGTGCCAGTATGACGTCTAGCTCTGGAAACACCATATATTTT	CASMTSSSGNTIYF
TRBD2	TRBJ2-3	-	TRBV7-8	TGTGCCAGCAGCTTAGTTGGGGGACTACTTGGGGAGCAGTATTTT	CASSLVGGLLGEQYF
-	TRBJ1-2	few	TRBV29-1	TGCAGCGCCCGGAGCAGCGGAACCCATGGCTACACCTTC	CSARSSGTHGYTF
-	TRBJ1-1	-	TRBV9	TGTGCCAGCAGCGTAGACGGGGCTCCGATCGCTTTCTTT	CASSVDGAPIAFF
-	TRBJ1-1	-	TRBV5-1	TGCGCCAGCAGCTGGGACCGTCATTACACTGAAGCTTTCTTT	CASSWDRHYTEAFF